The present TCR beta chain was sequenced within a study of read filtering for tumor transcriptome and immune sequencing. Study-wide background: Revised staging placed fewer than ten patients in R-ISS I, some 17 in II, about seven in III. Per sample, TCR-region reads ranged about 3.5 to 11 million by IR-seq, roughly 85 to 1273 by RNA-seq.

This CDR3 has 19 amino acids. Germline CDR1 is MNHNY and CDR2 is SVGAGI (reference sequence). V shed 11 bases, J shed 4 bases, and the junction held 24 bases outside the gene matches. This library used approximately 370 ng RNA and molecular barcoded adaptors spanning alpha/delta and beta/gamma chains. From the reads, TCRdb called clonotypes with MiXCR, one entry per CDR3 protein. The sample contains 50,000 to 65,000 distinct CDR3 sequences, 15% to 20% of which appear only once. Worth noting for this clonotype: Its antigen remains unknown.

General observations from the study: In IR-seq, single-read clonotypes were 75% to 90% of clonotypes but approximately 3.5% of reads.

The chain is built from TRBV6-6 and TRBJ2-1, with 9 bases fitting TRBD2. This clonotype originated in a donor over 35 with multiple myeloma. Sequenced input: a population of CD138-negative cells sorted from bone marrow. This chain's CDR3 is CAGCSSPFPSGGTYNEQFF. The DNA of the CDR3 is TGTGCCGGCTGTTCCTCACCATTCCCGAGCGGGGGGACATACAATGAGCAGTTCTTC.